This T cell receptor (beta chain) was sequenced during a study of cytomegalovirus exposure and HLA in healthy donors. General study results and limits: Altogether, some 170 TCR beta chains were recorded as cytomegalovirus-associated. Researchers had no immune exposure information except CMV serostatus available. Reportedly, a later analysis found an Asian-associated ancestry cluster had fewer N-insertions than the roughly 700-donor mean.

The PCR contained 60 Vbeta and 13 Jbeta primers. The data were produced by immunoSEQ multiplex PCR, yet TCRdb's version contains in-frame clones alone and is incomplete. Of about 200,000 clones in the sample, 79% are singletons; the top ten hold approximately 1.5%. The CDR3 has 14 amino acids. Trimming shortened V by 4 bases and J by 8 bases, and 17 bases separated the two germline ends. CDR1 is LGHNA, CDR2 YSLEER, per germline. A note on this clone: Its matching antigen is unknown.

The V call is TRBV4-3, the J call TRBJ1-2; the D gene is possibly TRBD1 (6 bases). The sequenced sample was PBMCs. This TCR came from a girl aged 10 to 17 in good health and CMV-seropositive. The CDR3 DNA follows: TGCGCCAGCAGCCCAGAGGATTCAGGGGAGGGCTACACCTTC. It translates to CASSPEDSGEGYTF.